These 23 T cell receptor beta chains were all obtained from the same sample, sequenced in a study of response to subunit inactivated influenza vaccine. TCRdb independently ran MiXCR on the RT-PCR reads; one entry per CDR3 protein. The top ten clones hold 10% of a sample with fewer than 400,000 distinct CDR3 sequences, about a fifth of them seen once. Specimen: PBMCs from blood, collected 21 months after vaccination. The receptor source for this set is a man aged 50 to 75 who received an inactivated influenza vaccine.

The rearrangement joins TRBV7-9 to TRBJ1-3; no clear D gene. The germline CDR1 and CDR2 sequences are SEHNR and FQNEAQ (reference sequence). With 8 bases removed from V and 0 bases from J, the gap between germline ends came to 11 bases. The CDR3 consists of 14 residues. In DNA, the CDR3 is TGTGCCAGCGTAGACTCAAACTCTGGAAACACCATATATTTT. Amino acids: CASVDSNSGNTIYF.

In this sample, this clonotype turned up a few times. J is TRBJ1-3 and V is TRBV19; no clear D. V shed 6 bases and J shed 0 bases, with 12 bases lying between them. From germline, CDR1 is LNHDA and CDR2 SQIVND (reference sequence). The CDR3 totals 15 residues. Here the CDR3 DNA reads TGTGCCAGTAGGTATGCCCACGACTCTGGAAACACCATATATTTT. Translating it yields CASRYAHDSGNTIYF.

This clonotype turned up a few times. The chain couples TRBV4-3 to TRBJ1-2; TRBD1 matches at 9 bases. Germline CDR1 reads LGHNA; CDR2 reads YSLEER. Trimming removed 4 bases from V and 3 bases from J; junction bases left unmatched: 6. This CDR3 contains 15 residues. The CDR3 is CASSPQGQGDYGYTF. CDR3 DNA sequence: TGCGCCAGCAGCCCACAGGGACAGGGTGACTATGGCTACACCTTC.

This clonotype has more than one count but fewer than ten. The chain joins TRBV5-1 to TRBJ2-1, with D perhaps matching TRBD1 (6 bases). This CDR3 contains 16 residues. V was trimmed by 4 bases and J by 10 bases, leaving 24 bases between them. The germline CDR1 and CDR2 sequences are SGHRS and YFSETQ. The CDR3 region is CASSLMTSTGQGEQFF. The DNA for the CDR3 is TGCGCCAGCAGCCTGATGACGTCGACGGGACAAGGGGAGCAGTTCTTC.

The genes are TRBV9 and TRBJ2-2, with TRBD1 matching 9 bases. The CDR3 runs 16 residues. V was clipped by 3 bases and J by 5 bases; unmatched bases: 8. The germline gives CDR1 SGDLS, CDR2 YYNGEE. CDR3 coding DNA: TGTGCCAGCAGCGACCCCACAGGGGGCGCGACCGGGGAGCTGTTTTTT. As protein: CASSDPTGGATGELFF.

This clonotype was counted a few times. The chain carries TRBV6-5 and TRBJ1-2; D not resolved. The CDR3 sequence is 14 residues long. The V and J ends lost 2 bases and 5 bases respectively, with 12 bases between them. In germline, CDR1 is MNHEY, CDR2 SVGAGI. Written as DNA, the CDR3 is TGTGCCAGCAGTTACCTATCGTCTGCGTATGGCTACACCTTC. The encoded protein is CASSYLSSAYGYTF.

The chain combines TRBV5-1 with TRBJ2-3; D may be TRBD1 (6 bases). V lost 6 bases and J 2 bases, leaving 31 bases between the germline ends. The CDR3 runs 20 residues. Germline values: CDR1 SGHRS, CDR2 YFSETQ. The CDR3 spells CASKGDDRIGPLYHTDTQYF. The CDR3 coding sequence is TGCGCCAGCAAAGGTGATGACAGGATAGGACCTTTATACCACACAGATACGCAGTATTTT.

This clonotype has only a few counts. The rearrangement links TRBV4-2 to TRBJ2-7, with 8 bases identical to TRBD2. This CDR3 is built from 15 residues. The J segment lost 5 bases and the V segment lost 0 bases, leaving 6 bases of the junction unmatched. Looked up from germline, CDR1 is LGHNA and CDR2 is YNFKEQ. The CDR3 DNA reads TGTGCCAGCAGCCAAGAATGGCGGGGGGTCCACGAGCAGTACTTC. It encodes CASSQEWRGVHEQYF.

In this sample, this clonotype turned up many times. The J gene is TRBJ1-1, the V gene TRBV7-2; D gene uncertain. The CDR3 loop spans 15 amino acids. The germline gives CDR1 SGHTA, CDR2 FQGNSA. V was cut by 5 bases and J by 1 base, with 14 bases left in between. The CDR3 bases are TGTGCCAGCAGCCTAGGACCGGTGGGGAACACTGAAGCTTTCTTT. Translating gives CASSLGPVGNTEAFF. Full variable domain (missing parts from reference TRBV7-2 and TRBJ1-1): GAGVSQSPSNKVTEKGKDVELRCDPISGHTALYWYRQSLGQGLEFLIYFQGNSAPDKSGLPSDRFSAERTGGSVSTLTIQRTQQEDSAVYLCASSLGPVGNTEAFFGQGTRLTVV.

This clonotype was counted a few times. The chain couples TRBV6-2 or TRBV6-3 to TRBJ2-1; 8 bases match TRBD2. There are 17 residues in the CDR3. The germline V gene has CDR1 MNHEY and CDR2 SVGEGT. With 2 bases clipped from V and 6 bases from J, the junction kept 12 bases outside the gene matches. This CDR3 is CASSYVFGTRVLNEQFF. The CDR3 DNA reads TGTGCCAGCAGTTACGTATTTGGGACTAGGGTCCTCAATGAGCAGTTCTTC.

This clonotype was found a few times. The chain links TRBV5-5 to TRBJ2-5; 9 bases are shared with TRBD1. The CDR3 runs 16 residues. The germline V gene has CDR1 SGHKS and CDR2 YYEKEE (reference sequence). Trimming took 3 bases from V and 3 from J; bases not matched to a gene: 9. The CDR3 DNA follows: TGTGCCAGCAGCTCCCTACTCCGGACAGGGGAAGAGACCCAGTACTTC. Its protein product is CASSSLLRTGEETQYF.

This clonotype showed up just a few times. V usage is TRBV5-6 and J usage is TRBJ1-5; unclear D gene. The length of the CDR3 is 14 residues. V lost 0 bases, J lost 6 bases, and 10 bases lay in between. Germline CDR1 is SGHDT and CDR2 is YYEEEE. CDR3 DNA: TGTGCCAGCAGCTTGGGTACAGATATTCAGCCCCAGCATTTT. Its protein product is CASSLGTDIQPQHF.

This clonotype was seen a few times. The gene calls are TRBV5-6 and TRBJ2-5; 8 bases agree with TRBD2. This CDR3 comprises 13 residues. Looked up from germline, CDR1 is SGHDT and CDR2 is YYEEEE. V shed 6 bases, J shed 3 bases, and the junction held 4 bases outside the gene matches. The CDR3 DNA is TGTGCCAGCACCATAGCGGGAAAAGAGACCCAGTACTTC. Its translation: CASTIAGKETQYF.

This clonotype has at least ten counts. This chain connects TRBV12-3 or TRBV12-4 to TRBJ2-5; D might be TRBD1 (6 bases). The ends were cut back, 3 bases at V and 5 bases at J, with 13 bases in the middle. This CDR3 region has 14 residues. CDR3 in amino acids: CASSFRSGVETQYF. CDR3 in DNA: TGTGCCAGCAGTTTCAGGTCAGGGGTGGAGACCCAGTACTTC.

The chain uses TRBV5-5 and TRBJ1-2; the D gene is possibly TRBD1 (6 bases). The V end lost 3 bases, the J end lost 2 bases, and 11 bases lay between the germline ends. Looked up from germline, CDR1 is SGHKS and CDR2 is YYEKEE (reference sequence). This CDR3 contains 14 residues. The CDR3 DNA follows: TGTGCCAGCAGCTCTGGGACACTCAACTATGGCTACACCTTC. Its protein is CASSSGTLNYGYTF.

This clonotype was observed a few times. The V and J genes are TRBV5-1 and TRBJ2-7; D call uncertain. Germline CDR1 is SGHRS and CDR2 is YFSETQ. The CDR3 totals 13 residues. Trimming removed 0 bases at V and 0 bases at J, with 4 bases between. The CDR3 spells CASSLDNSYEQYF. DNA of the CDR3: TGCGCCAGCAGCTTGGACAACTCCTACGAGCAGTACTTC.

The chain recombines TRBV3-1 with TRBJ2-3; either TRBD1 or TRBD2 may supply D (5 bases each). Germline CDR1 LGHDT, CDR2 YNNKEL (reference sequence). The CDR3 is 13 residues long. Deletions cut 4 bases from V and 5 bases from J, with 10 bases between. This chain's CDR3 is CASSRLGVDTQYF. The CDR3 coding sequence is TGTGCCAGCAGCCGACTGGGGGTAGATACGCAGTATTTT.

The genes are TRBV6-5 and TRBJ1-1; 11 bases are shared with TRBD1. Germline CDR1 is MNHEY and CDR2 is SVGAGI. V shed 1 base and J 1 base; nucleotides not matched to a gene: 2. The CDR3 is 16 amino acids. This CDR3 reads CASSYLGQGENTEAFF. The CDR3 bases are TGTGCCAGCAGTTACTTGGGACAGGGGGAGAACACTGAAGCTTTCTTT.

The J gene is TRBJ2-4, the V gene TRBV11-1; 15 positions agree with TRBD2. The CDR3 length is 18 residues. Unmatched junction bases numbered 3, after V lost 1 base and J lost 2 bases. Germline V CDR1 and CDR2: SGHAT, FQDESV (reference sequence). The CDR3 here is CASSLGGLAGGSKNIQYF. The CDR3 bases are TGTGCCAGCAGCTTAGGGGGACTAGCGGGAGGATCCAAAAACATTCAGTACTTC.

This clonotype has only a few counts. The rearrangement joins TRBV20-1 to TRBJ2-1; 8 bases are a match to TRBD1. CDR1 DFQATT and CDR2 SNEGSKA come from the germline V gene (reference sequence). Trimming cost V 1 base and J 0 bases; bases outside gene matches: 11. The CDR3 contains 18 residues. CDR3 nucleotide sequence: TGCAGTGCTAGAGGGGGACTTGACAGGGGTACCTCCTACAATGAGCAGTTCTTC. Protein: CSARGGLDRGTSYNEQFF.

The chain links TRBV20-1 to TRBJ1-2; D might be TRBD1 (6 bases). CDR3 size: 13 residues. CDR1 and CDR2 from the germline V gene are DFQATT and SNEGSKA (reference sequence). CDR3 residues: CSAAGHLNYGYTF. The CDR3 coding sequence is TGCAGCGCTGCGGGACACCTAAACTATGGCTACACCTTC.

The rearrangement joins TRBV4-2 to TRBJ2-7; tentatively, D is TRBD1 or TRBD2 (5 bases each). Trimming stripped 1 base from V and 0 bases from J, with 10 bases between. Per the germline V gene, CDR1 is LGHNA and CDR2 is YNFKEQ. CDR3 size: 15 residues. CDR3 sequence (DNA): TGTGCCAGCAGCCAAGGGGCTGGGGGCTCCTACGAGCAGTACTTC. Residues: CASSQGAGGSYEQYF.

This clonotype was recorded at least ten times. CDR3 sequence: CSARVYLPYGYTF. The CDR3 DNA follows: TGCAGTGCTAGAGTGTACTTACCCTATGGCTACACCTTC. The chain has TRBV20-1 and TRBJ1-2, with D hard to call. V lost 1 base and J lost 4, with 10 bases in between. Germline CDR1 is DFQATT and CDR2 is SNEGSKA (reference sequence). This CDR3 spans 13 amino acids.